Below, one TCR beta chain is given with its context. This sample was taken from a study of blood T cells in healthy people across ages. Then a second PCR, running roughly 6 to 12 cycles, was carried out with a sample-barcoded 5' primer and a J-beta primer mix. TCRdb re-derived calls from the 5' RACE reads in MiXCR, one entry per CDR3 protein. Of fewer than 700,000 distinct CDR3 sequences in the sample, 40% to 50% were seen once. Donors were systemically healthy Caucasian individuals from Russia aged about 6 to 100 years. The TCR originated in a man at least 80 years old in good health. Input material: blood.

CDR3 sequence (DNA): TGTGCCAGCAGCGAGACTAGCGATTCCTACGAGCAGTACTTC. Amino acid sequence: CASSETSDSYEQYF. The chain employs TRBV7-3 and TRBJ2-7; 8 bases are a match to TRBD2. V gave up 5 bases and J gave up 1 base; unmatched junction bases: 4. The germline gives CDR1 SGHTA, CDR2 FQGTGA. The CDR3 extends over 14 amino acids.